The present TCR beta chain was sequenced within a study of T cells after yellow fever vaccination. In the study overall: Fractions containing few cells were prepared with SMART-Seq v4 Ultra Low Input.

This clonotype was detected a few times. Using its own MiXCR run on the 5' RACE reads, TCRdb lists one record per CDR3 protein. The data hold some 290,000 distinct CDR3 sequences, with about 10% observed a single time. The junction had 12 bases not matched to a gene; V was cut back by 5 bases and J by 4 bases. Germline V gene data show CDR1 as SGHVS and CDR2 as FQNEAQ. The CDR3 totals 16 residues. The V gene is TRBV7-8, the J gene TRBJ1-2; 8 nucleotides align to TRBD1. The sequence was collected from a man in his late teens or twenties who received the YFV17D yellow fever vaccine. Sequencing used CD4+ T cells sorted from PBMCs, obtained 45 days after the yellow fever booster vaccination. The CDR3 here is CASSPDRGVLGYGYTF. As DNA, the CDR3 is TGTGCCAGCAGCCCAGACAGGGGCGTCCTGGGCTATGGCTACACCTTC.